This T cell receptor beta chain is from a study of T cell responses to AZD1222 COVID-19 vaccine. Across the whole study: Recipients boosted at about 4 weeks or about 12 weeks are pooled. Study observations and caveats: Baseline seropositivity occurred in only six AZD1222 recipients. With two AZD1222 doses given, Spike-specific TCR breadth and depth both rose.

Generated by immunoSEQ multiplex PCR, the TCRdb table keeps only in-frame clones and is missing some. The sample holds about 150,000 clones; approximately 90% are singletons and the top ten take 1.5% to 2%. As concerns this clone: Its specificity is unknown.

This CDR3 has 14 amino acids. Germline assignment: CDR1 SGHTA and CDR2 FQGNSA. V was shortened by 3 bases and J by 9 bases, with 12 bases between the two germline ends. The source material was peripheral blood, sampled on day 0 of AZD1222 vaccination. This TCR came from an adult in good health. The rearrangement uses TRBV7-2 and TRBJ1-6, with D perhaps TRBD1 (6 bases). The CDR3 region has the DNA TGTGCCAGCAGCTTCCAGGGGCTATTTTCACCCCTCCACTTT. Encoded protein: CASSFQGLFSPLHF.